Only one count was recorded for the clone carrying this T cell receptor beta chain. Its matching antigen is unknown. TCRdb's copy holds only in-frame clones and misses some; the assay was immunoSEQ multiplex PCR. The table lists 130,000 to 150,000 clones, approximately 88% of them singletons. V was shortened by 1 base and J by 4 bases, with 8 bases between the two germline ends. The CDR3 has 14 amino acids. The germline V gene has CDR1 MDHEN and CDR2 SYDVKM. These data originate in a study of T cell responses to AZD1222 COVID-19 vaccine. Study-wide results and caveats: Seropositive at baseline were only six AZD1222 recipients. All repertoire sampling was performed exclusively after the peak T cell response. Spike-specific TCR depth and breadth grew after two AZD1222 doses. Vaccine-associated CD4 TCRs spanned spike, dominant at 160-218 and 743-854.

The chain combines TRBV28 with TRBJ2-1; D unclear. The clonotype originates from an adult in good health. Source: peripheral blood, taken on day 0 of MenACWY control vaccination. CDR3 residues: CASSLLGGYNEQFF. CDR3 nucleotide sequence: TGTGCCAGCAGTTTATTGGGTGGATACAATGAGCAGTTCTTC.